Listed here are 26 T cell receptor beta chains from one sample, sequenced in a study of cytomegalovirus exposure and HLA in healthy donors. The PCR made use of 60 Vbeta and 13 Jbeta primers. Sequencing was performed with immunoSEQ multiplex PCR; in TCRdb, only in-frame clones are kept and a portion is missing. The profile shows fewer than 130,000 clones, 74% of them singletons. Specimen: PBMCs. Receptor source: a man between 45 and 60 years old in good health and CMV-seropositive.

The chain links TRBV2 to TRBJ1-2; 10 bases align to TRBD1. The V gene's germline CDR1 is SNHLY and CDR2 FYNNEI. CDR3 length: 14 residues. With 4 bases clipped from V and 6 bases from J, the junction kept 5 bases outside the gene matches. CDR3 in DNA: TGTGCCAGCAGTGCCTCGGGGACAGGGGATGGCTACACCTTC. Protein: CASSASGTGDGYTF.

The V call is TRBV5-1, the J call TRBJ1-2, with D perhaps TRBD1 (5 bases). The germline V gene has CDR1 SGHRS and CDR2 YFSETQ. Trimming shortened V by 0 bases and J by 8 bases, and 14 bases separated the two germline ends. The CDR3 loop spans 14 amino acids. CDR3 nucleotide sequence: TGCGCCAGCAGCTTGGAAGGGGCTAGGGGAGGCTACACCTTC. Translated: CASSLEGARGGYTF.

The chain links TRBV5-5 to TRBJ2-7; maybe TRBD2 (6 bases). The germline gives CDR1 SGHKS, CDR2 YYEKEE (reference sequence). The germline V and J ends were trimmed by 0 bases and 0 bases, with 22 bases remaining between them. The CDR3 consists of 19 residues. The CDR3, as DNA: TGTGCCAGCAGCTTGGCAGTTGGGGGTAGCGGTTGGAGCTCCTACGAGCAGTACTTC. Residues: CASSLAVGGSGWSSYEQYF.

The CDR3 region is CASSPNSGYYEQYF. The CDR3 bases are TGTGCCAGCAGTCCTAATTCAGGGTACTACGAGCAGTACTTC. The rearrangement joins TRBV6-1 to TRBJ2-7, with TRBD1 as a possible D gene (5 bases). CDR3 length: 14 residues. The germline CDR1 and CDR2 sequences are MNHNS and SASEGT. Trimming took off 5 bases at V and 3 bases at J, with 14 bases between the two ends.

This clone was seen a handful of times. The genes are TRBV2 and TRBJ1-2; D is possibly TRBD1 (6 bases). The CDR3 consists of 14 residues. The V end was cut by 7 bases, the J end by 3 bases, with 15 bases between. Germline V CDR1 and CDR2: SNHLY, FYNNEI. The CDR3 loop reads CASKGYREDYGYTF. The CDR3 DNA reads as TGTGCCAGCAAGGGATACAGGGAAGACTATGGCTACACCTTC.

This sequence joins TRBV5-5 and TRBJ2-1, with 7 positions matching TRBD1. The CDR3 has 14 residues. Looked up from germline, CDR1 is SGHKS and CDR2 is YYEKEE (reference sequence). V was clipped by 2 bases and J by 2 bases; unmatched bases: 1. The DNA for the CDR3 is TGTGCCAGCAGCTTAACAGGGGCCTACAATGAGCAGTTCTTC. This sequence encodes CASSLTGAYNEQFF. The full variable domain, in which reference TRBV5-5 and TRBJ2-1 provide the parts outside the CDR3, is DAGVTQSPTHLIKTRGQQVTLRCSPISGHKSVSWYQQVLGQGPQFIFQYYEKEERGRGNFPDRFSARQFPNYSSELNVNALLLGDSALYLCASSLTGAYNEQFFGPGTRLTVL.

This clone was observed once. The CDR3: CASSLNEGPYGYTF. The CDR3 DNA sequence: TGCGCCAGCAGCTTGAACGAGGGCCCTTATGGCTACACCTTC. The rearrangement links TRBV5-1 to TRBJ1-2, with D unresolved. This CDR3 is built from 14 residues. Trimming cost V 1 base and J 5 bases, with 12 bases left between them. CDR1 and CDR2 (germline): SGHRS, YFSETQ.

V usage is TRBV9 and J usage is TRBJ2-7, with 9 bases that match TRBD2. V was clipped by 0 bases and J by 4 bases; unmatched bases: 8. This CDR3 region has 16 residues. Germline CDR1 reads SGDLS; CDR2 reads YYNGEE. CDR3 loop: CASSVDAGGPSYEQYF. CDR3 bases: TGTGCCAGCAGCGTAGACGCGGGAGGGCCCTCATACGAGCAGTACTTC.

In its sample, this clone was seen once. V usage is TRBV4-1 and J usage is TRBJ2-1, with D hard to call. Germline CDR1 MGHRA, CDR2 YSYEKL. CDR3 length: 14 residues. Deletions cut 0 bases from V and 6 bases from J, with 9 bases between. The CDR3 region is CASSQEKVVNEQFF. As DNA, the CDR3 is TGCGCCAGCAGCCAAGAGAAAGTAGTCAATGAGCAGTTCTTC.

The J gene is TRBJ2-1, the V gene TRBV5-1, with TRBD2 identical over 7 bases. The germline CDR1 and CDR2 sequences are SGHRS and YFSETQ. J lost 6 bases, V lost 4 bases, and 13 bases had no gene match. The CDR3 is 16 residues long. CDR3 protein: CASSQRSGGSTNEQFF. CDR3 DNA: TGCGCCAGCAGCCAGCGGTCGGGCGGGAGTACCAATGAGCAGTTCTTC.

The chain employs TRBV5-6 and TRBJ2-6; 8 nucleotides align to TRBD1. The ends lost 1 base at V and 0 bases at J; junction bases unmatched: 6. Germline CDR1 and CDR2: SGHDT and YYEEEE. The CDR3 is 18 amino acids. The CDR3 DNA reads as TGTGCCAGCAGCTTGCTGGGTGACAGGGGCTCTGGGGCCAACGTCCTGACTTTC. It is translated as CASSLLGDRGSGANVLTF.

The gene calls are TRBV15 and TRBJ1-2; TRBD1 might be the D (6 bases). The CDR3 loop spans 14 amino acids. The V end was cut by 0 bases, the J end by 4 bases, with 9 bases between. Per the germline V gene, CDR1 is LNHNV and CDR2 is YYDKDF (reference sequence). CDR3 in DNA: TGTGCCACCAGCAGAGATCCGACAGGCTATGGCTACACCTTC. Its protein is CATSRDPTGYGYTF.

V is TRBV10-3 and J is TRBJ1-6, with 8 bases fitting TRBD1. This CDR3 is built from 13 residues. J was trimmed by 9 bases and V by 6 bases; bases with no gene match: 4. CDR1 and CDR2 (germline): ENHRY, SYGVKD. DNA for the CDR3: TGTGCCATCAGACAGGGGGTGGTTTCACCCCTCCACTTT. Amino acids: CAIRQGVVSPLHF.

The chain uses TRBV5-1 and TRBJ2-1; 7 bases map to TRBD1. The CDR3 contains 15 residues. V lost 7 bases, J lost 7 bases, and 14 bases stayed unmatched. CDR1 and CDR2 (germline): SGHRS, YFSETQ. CDR3 sequence reads: CASRTGTELRNEQFF. CDR3 DNA: TGCGCCAGCCGCACCGGGACAGAGCTTAGGAATGAGCAGTTCTTC.

V usage is TRBV29-1 and J usage is TRBJ2-1, with 7 bases fitting TRBD2. V lost 5 bases and J lost 6; bases outside the gene matches: 7. The CDR3 covers 13 residues. Per germline, CDR1 SQVTM and CDR2 ANQGSEA. This CDR3 reads CSVSQLASNEQFF. DNA of the CDR3: TGCAGCGTTTCCCAACTAGCGTCCAATGAGCAGTTCTTC.

The V and J genes are TRBV9 and TRBJ2-1; TRBD2 agrees at 7 bases. Germline loops: CDR1 SGDLS, CDR2 YYNGEE. J was trimmed by 3 bases and V by 0 bases; bases with no gene match: 9. The CDR3 totals 17 residues. Here the CDR3 reads CASSVVDLAEVYNEQFF. DNA of the CDR3: TGTGCCAGCAGCGTAGTGGATCTAGCGGAGGTCTACAATGAGCAGTTCTTC.

The rearrangement links TRBV2 to TRBJ1-6; perhaps TRBD1 as D (6 bases). The CDR3 totals 14 residues. CDR1 is SNHLY, CDR2 FYNNEI, per germline. V was trimmed by 7 bases and J by 15 bases, leaving 22 bases between them. CDR3: CASKHRDTLRSLHF. For the CDR3, the DNA is TGTGCCAGCAAACATCGGGACACCCTTCGGAGCCTCCACTTT. The variable domain in full, completed from reference TRBV2 and TRBJ1-6, reads EPEVTQTPSHQVTQMGQEVILRCVPISNHLYFYWYRQILGQKVEFLVSFYNNEISEKSEIFDDQFSVERPDGSNFTLKIRSTKLEDSAMYFCASKHRDTLRSLHFGNGTRLTVT.

V is TRBV19 and J is TRBJ1-1; 8 bases agree with TRBD1. Germline-derived CDR1 and CDR2 are LNHDA and SQIVND (reference sequence). The CDR3 extends over 16 amino acids. V lost 1 base and J lost 5; bases outside the gene matches: 9. The CDR3 coding sequence is TGTGCCAGTAGTATAGGGAACCCAGGGGGCAGGACTGAAGCTTTCTTT. Amino acid sequence: CASSIGNPGGRTEAFF.

The chain links TRBV5-1 to TRBJ2-2; TRBD2 might be the D (6 bases). The V and J ends lost 4 bases and 4 bases respectively, with 14 bases between them. Germline loops: CDR1 SGHRS, CDR2 YFSETQ. The CDR3 runs to 15 residues. CDR3 residues: CASSPAGSGTGELFF. The CDR3 DNA sequence: TGCGCCAGCAGCCCGGCGGGGAGTGGCACCGGGGAGCTGTTTTTT.

The genes are TRBV11-2 and TRBJ2-2; 8 bases align to TRBD1. CDR3 length: 14 residues. CDR1 SGHAT and CDR2 FQNNGV come from the germline V gene. V lost 8 bases and J lost 0; bases outside the gene matches: 2. CDR3 sequence: CASPTGANTGELFF. Written as DNA, the CDR3 is TGTGCCAGCCCGACAGGGGCGAACACCGGGGAGCTGTTTTTT.

V gene TRBV9 combines with J gene TRBJ2-1, with 8 bases fitting TRBD2. Germline V gene lookup returns CDR1 SGDLS and CDR2 YYNGEE. There are 16 residues in the CDR3. V trimming: 2 bases; J trimming: 9 bases; junction bases outside the gene matches: 13. The CDR3 DNA sequence: TGTGCCAGCAGCGTCCTCCTGGGGCGGGGGGTAGGTGAGCAGTTCTTC. The encoded protein is CASSVLLGRGVGEQFF.

The chain employs TRBV9 and TRBJ2-2; a possible D gene is TRBD2 (5 bases). In germline, CDR1 is SGDLS, CDR2 YYNGEE. The CDR3 loop spans 16 amino acids. Trimming cost V 4 bases and J 0 bases, with 13 bases left between them. CDR3 coding DNA: TGTGCCAGCAGCCCTCGGGGAGACGCGAACACCGGGGAGCTGTTTTTT. It yields the protein CASSPRGDANTGELFF.

The rearrangement links TRBV5-5 to TRBJ2-1, with 7 bases identical to TRBD1. The germline V gene has CDR1 SGHKS and CDR2 YYEKEE (reference sequence). CDR3 length equals 13 residues. The ends lost 1 base at V and 10 bases at J; junction bases unmatched: 5. CDR3 amino acids: CASSLYTGVEQFF. As DNA, the CDR3 is TGTGCCAGCAGCTTGTATACAGGGGTAGAGCAGTTCTTC.

This chain links TRBV5-1 with TRBJ1-1; no reliable D call. Germline values: CDR1 SGHRS, CDR2 YFSETQ. Trimming pared 5 bases from V and 3 bases from J, leaving 14 bases between. This CDR3 is 14 amino acids long. CDR3 nucleotide sequence: TGCGCCAGCAGGAGGGCAGCTGAGGACACTGAAGCTTTCTTT. Translating it yields CASRRAAEDTEAFF. The full variable domain, completed using reference TRBV5-1 and TRBJ1-1, is KAGVTQTPRYLIKTRGQQVTLSCSPISGHRSVSWYQQTPGQGLQFLFEYFSETQRNKGNFPGRFSGRQFSNSRSEMNVSTLELGDSALYLCASRRAAEDTEAFFGQGTRLTVV.

The V and J genes are TRBV5-4 and TRBJ1-2, with TRBD1 matching over 7 bases. Germline V CDR1 and CDR2: SGHNT, YYREEE (reference sequence). J gave up 5 bases and V 3 bases, and 13 bases lay outside the gene matches. The CDR3 has 16 residues. CDR3 sequence: CASSSQTGNRLYGYTF. The CDR3 bases are TGTGCCAGCAGCTCCCAGACAGGGAATAGGCTTTATGGCTACACCTTC.

This chain connects TRBV12-5 to TRBJ2-3, with D possibly matching TRBD2 (5 bases). This CDR3 has 12 residues. Germline CDR1 is LGHNT and CDR2 is FRNRAP. Trimming removed 1 base from V and 9 bases from J, with 8 bases in between. In DNA, the CDR3 is TGTGCTAGTGGTTTGGGGACTCCCACGCAGTATTTT. It translates to CASGLGTPTQYF. The variable domain in full, with the rest retrieved from reference TRBV12-5 and TRBJ2-3, is DARVTQTPRHKVTEMGQEVTMRCQPILGHNTVFWYRQTMMQGLELLAYFRNRAPLDDSGMPKDRFSAEMPDATLATLKIQPSEPRDSAVYFCASGLGTPTQYFGPGTRLTVL.